The 10 T cell receptor beta chains given below trace back to one sample, sequenced in a study of T-cell memory formation after mild COVID-19. MiXCR, run by TCRdb on the 5' RACE reads, gives a single entry per CDR3 protein. The data show under 60,000 distinct CDR3 sequences, approximately 9.1% seen once. Sequencing was carried out using PBMCs or a T cell subset sorted from them (not recorded which). These receptors all stem from an adult woman who had mild COVID-19 (a few samples of this study predate the infection). Cell type and time point are not known.

This clonotype was found many times. The CDR3 nucleotides are TGTGCCAGCAGTGGAGGAGGAGGAACTGAAGCTTTCTTT. This translates into CASSGGGGTEAFF. The chain carries TRBV25-1 and TRBJ1-1; unclear D gene. Per germline, CDR1 MGHDK and CDR2 SYGVNS. V shed 4 bases and J shed 5 bases, with 11 bases lying between them. The CDR3 is made up of 13 amino acids.

This clonotype showed up many times. The gene calls are TRBV27 and TRBJ2-1, with 7 bases matching TRBD1. The CDR3 runs to 17 residues. The J segment lost 0 bases and the V segment lost 6 bases, leaving 11 bases of the junction unmatched. From germline, CDR1 is MNHEY and CDR2 SMNVEV (reference sequence). CDR3: CASSAGWGQSSYNEQFF. CDR3 in DNA: TGTGCCAGCAGCGCTGGGTGGGGACAGTCCTCCTACAATGAGCAGTTCTTC.

In its sample, this clonotype was seen many times. The chain is built from TRBV3-1 and TRBJ2-7; a weak D match, TRBD2 (5 bases). Trimming shortened V by 0 bases and J by 9 bases, and 12 bases separated the two germline ends. The germline V gene has CDR1 LGHDT and CDR2 YNNKEL (reference sequence). The CDR3 is 13 residues long. The CDR3 DNA follows: TGTGCCAGCAGCCAAGATGTAGAGGGAAGGCAGTACTTC. As protein: CASSQDVEGRQYF.

At least ten counts were recorded for this clonotype. The chain links TRBV11-2 to TRBJ2-2, with TRBD2 identical over 9 bases. This CDR3 contains 15 residues. CDR1 SGHAT and CDR2 FQNNGV come from the germline V gene. The junction had 3 bases not matched to a gene; V was cut back by 3 bases and J by 4 bases. CDR3 DNA: TGTGCCAGCAGCTTGGGCGGGGGGGCCACCGGGGAGCTGTTTTTT. Encoded protein: CASSLGGGATGELFF.

This rearrangement joins TRBV30 to TRBJ2-4, with D tentatively TRBD1 (6 bases). CDR1 is GTSNPN, CDR2 SVGIG, per germline (reference sequence). This CDR3 is 19 amino acids long. V gave up 1 base and J gave up 2 bases, with 24 bases separating them. The CDR3 spells CAWSGGQPVLVGPKNIQYF. The CDR3 region has the DNA TGTGCCTGGAGTGGCGGACAGCCGGTTTTAGTGGGACCCAAAAACATTCAGTACTTC. Using reference TRBV30 and TRBJ2-4 for the parts outside the CDR3, the full variable domain is SQTIHQWPATLVQPVGSPLSLECTVEGTSNPNLYWYRQAAGRGLQLLFYSVGIGQISSEVPQNLSASRPQDRQFILSSKKLLLSDSGFYLCAWSGGQPVLVGPKNIQYFGAGTRLSVL.

This chain uses TRBV15 with TRBJ2-1; 7 bases map to TRBD1. The germline CDR1 and CDR2 sequences are LNHNV and YYDKDF (reference sequence). V lost 4 bases to trimming and J lost 2 bases; unmatched junction nucleotides: 8. This CDR3 spans 16 amino acids. The CDR3 coding sequence is TGTGCCACCAGCAACCCCGACAGGGTTGCCTACAATGAGCAGTTCTTC. It is translated as CATSNPDRVAYNEQFF.

The chain couples TRBV5-1 to TRBJ2-3, with a weak D call TRBD2 (6 bases). CDR3 length: 14 residues. Germline V gives CDR1 SGHRS, CDR2 YFSETQ. Trimming pared 4 bases from V and 2 bases from J, leaving 11 bases between. This CDR3 is CASSPEGFTDTQYF. The CDR3 DNA reads as TGCGCCAGCAGCCCGGAGGGGTTCACAGATACGCAGTATTTT.

This clonotype ranks as medium-sized (0.01 to 0.1%). V and J are TRBV7-2 and TRBJ2-2; 12 nucleotides agree with TRBD2. The CDR3 contains 19 residues. The germline gives CDR1 SGHTA, CDR2 FQGNSA. V shed 5 bases and J 6 bases; nucleotides not matched to a gene: 16. In nucleotides, the CDR3 is TGTGCCAGCAGCCGCCTAGCGGGAGGGTCGCCCGAGAAGGCCGGGGAGCTGTTTTTT. This codes for CASSRLAGGSPEKAGELFF.

This clonotype has just a few counts. The chain couples TRBV7-2 to TRBJ2-7, with a possible D match to TRBD2 (6 bases). Germline CDR1 is SGHTA and CDR2 is FQGNSA. The CDR3 contains 16 residues. Trimming stripped 4 bases from V and 2 bases from J, with 18 bases between. The DNA for the CDR3 is TGTGCCAGCAGCTCAGCGATCATGCGCGGGGCCTACGAGCAGTACTTC. It translates to CASSSAIMRGAYEQYF.

This clonotype was counted a few times. The J gene is TRBJ2-7, the V gene TRBV5-1, with D perhaps matching TRBD1 (5 bases). Germline loops: CDR1 SGHRS, CDR2 YFSETQ. Trimming left V 4 bases short and J 0 bases short, with 8 bases between. The CDR3 runs 13 residues. DNA for the CDR3: TGCGCCAGCAGCACAGGATTCTCCTACGAGCAGTACTTC. Its protein is CASSTGFSYEQYF.